This T cell receptor (beta chain) was observed in a study of Ad26.COV2.S vaccination and SARS-CoV-2 variants. The treatment is: around 19 received Ad26.COV2.S at low or high dose, single or two shots; several received placebo; per-sample allocation not given. Samples analyzed were those drawn on day 63 after the first vaccine or placebo injection. Repertoires were generated with immunoSEQ multiplex PCR, while TCRdb's copy carries only in-frame clones and drops some. Of hundreds of thousands of clones listed, around 89% are singletons. The CDR3 has 14 residues. CDR1 and CDR2 (germline): LNHDA, SQIVND (reference sequence). V shed 7 bases and J 4 bases; nucleotides not matched to a gene: 9.

The rearrangement links TRBV19 to TRBJ1-1, with 7 positions matching TRBD1. The sequence derives from a person between 18 and 65 years old who received the Ad26.COV2.S COVID-19 vaccine or a placebo. The source material was peripheral blood, sampled in a trial of Ad26.COV2.S vaccine versus placebo. The CDR3 loop is CASNANRGTTEAFF. Here the CDR3 DNA reads TGTGCCAGTAACGCTAACAGGGGAACCACTGAAGCTTTCTTT.